These 3 T cell receptor beta chains share one sample of origin, sequenced in a study of metastatic and nonmetastatic thyroid tumors. TCRdb re-called the PCR reads via MiXCR. This table has tens of thousands of clones, about 17% appearing once. No treatment had been given to any patient before thyroid surgery. The specimen sequenced was blood. These receptors were collected from a male donor with papillary thyroid cancer or a benign thyroid nodule (not recorded which). Some clones in this sample may be carry-over from other donors' samples.

This clone appeared many times. The chain is built from TRBV6-1 and TRBJ1-5, with a tentative D call TRBD1 (6 bases). CDR3 length: 15 amino acids. Germline-derived CDR1 and CDR2 are MNHNS and SASEGT. V was trimmed by 6 bases and J by 3 bases, leaving 15 bases between them. CDR3 sequence (DNA): TGTGCCAGCAGAACAATCAGGGACATCAATCAGCCCCAGCATTTT. Translated: CASRTIRDINQPQHF.

In its sample, this clone was seen many times. The V gene is TRBV19, the J gene TRBJ1-2, with a possible D match to TRBD1 (5 bases). Trimming took off 2 bases at V and 2 bases at J, with 9 bases between the two ends. The CDR3 length is 14 residues. Looked up from germline, CDR1 is LNHDA and CDR2 is SQIVND (reference sequence). The CDR3 sequence: CASSILQGNYGYTF. The CDR3 DNA is TGTGCCAGTAGTATACTTCAGGGAAACTATGGCTACACCTTC.

Many counts were recorded for this clone. The CDR3 nucleotides are TGTGCCAGCAGCTTAGAAGTTCAGAACACTGAAGCTTTCTTT. Its translation is CASSLEVQNTEAFF. The chain is built from TRBV11-1 and TRBJ1-1; D remains ambiguous. Germline V gene data show CDR1 as SGHAT and CDR2 as FQDESV (reference sequence). V was shortened by 1 base and J by 1 base, with 7 bases between the two germline ends. The CDR3 runs to 14 residues.